A selection of T cell receptor beta chains follows, all from one sample in a study of OX40 agonist ivuxolimab in advanced cancers. Measured with immunoSEQ multiplex PCR; TCRdb has only the in-frame clones, and not every one. This sample carries more than 50,000 clones, 87% of them seen once, and the ten largest clones take around 1.8%. This specimen consisted of CD4+ or CD8+ T cells sorted from blood, obtained in a trial of the OX40 agonist ivuxolimab. The receptors come from an adult with an advanced solid tumor such as melanoma, head and neck, liver or kidney cancer. Each CDR3 is given without its conserved first and last residue. Clone size appears in some rows only: once, few, many, or a class for an expanded clone.

CDR3aa,len,v_gene,abundance,j_gene
ASSATGGKYEQY,12,TRBV19,.,TRBJ2-7
SAGDRENYGYT,11,TRBV29-1,once,TRBJ1-2
ASSQAETGTTGKLF,14,TRBV4-1,.,TRBJ1-4
ASSLVEDTEAF,11,TRBV7-8,once,TRBJ1-1
ASSPLRGYDEQF,12,TRBV18,once,TRBJ2-1
ASSIIGAGGGTDTQY,15,TRBV19,.,TRBJ2-3
ASPGDEQF,8,TRBV21-1,.,TRBJ2-1
ASSLGGSKTQY,11,TRBV6-5,.,TRBJ2-5
ASSLYGGGTEAF,12,TRBV5-1,.,TRBJ1-1
ASSDPRLRNEQF,12,TRBV6-1,.,TRBJ2-1
ASSLVAGVGNEQF,13,TRBV11-2,.,TRBJ2-1
ASSGRERQF,9,TRBV19,.,TRBJ2-1